This TCR beta chain was sequenced for a study of T cells in Graves' hyperthyroidism and ophthalmopathy (dated by TCRdb to about 2019). Regarding the complete study: Peripheral blood was sampled at the time of initial diagnosis, prior to any treatment. A discovery cohort of 95 to 100 patients, approximately 45 with Graves' ophthalmopathy and over 55 with stable Graves' hyperthyroidism, was used to find distinguishing TCR V-J signatures. Prospective prediction of ophthalmopathy was tested in an independent validation cohort of 18 hyperthyroidism patients and around 16 patients who later progressed to ophthalmopathy. For training and testing, the 100 patients in the discovery cohort were randomly divided in a 7:3 ratio. In over five Graves' hyperthyroidism patients, the study also compared T-cell repertoires from thyroid tissue with T-cell repertoires from blood. After sampling, hyperthyroidism patients received methimazole starting at 30 mg daily, and ophthalmopathy patients received high-dose intravenous methylprednisolone. The paper describes TCR Vbeta CDR3 sequencing of 135 peripheral blood samples, made up of 43 ophthalmopathy patients, roughly 72 hyperthyroidism patients and 17 progressor patients.

The germline V gene (reference sequence) yields LGHDT for CDR1 and YNNKEL for CDR2. The CDR3 contains 17 residues, cysteine and phenylalanine counted. The DNA shown is the 51-base CDR3, in frame from base 1. V is pared back by 2 bases and J by 5 bases, with 21 bases lying between the germline termini. This clonotype was counted ten times or more. Its cognate antigen has yet to be identified. Qualities for individual bases were not recorded, and no much larger clone is one base off. Ophthalmopathy patients had moderately to severely active disease, with a Clinical Activity Score of 3 or more, a NOSPECS grade of 4 or more, and a disease duration of less than 3 months. Patients with uncontrolled infections, other autoimmune diseases, pregnancy or lactation were excluded. Diagnoses were based on clinical symptoms, serum thyroxine and TRAb, thyroid ultrasound and orbital computed tomography. Ficoll-Paque density gradient centrifugation was used to isolate PBMCs from about 10 ml of fresh peripheral blood. Trizol reagent was used to extract total RNA, and RNA quality was then checked on an Agilent 2100 Bioanalyzer.

The study at large found these results: Sample size was not statistically predetermined, and blinding of investigators to group allocation was not performed. In validation, progression to ophthalmopathy was predicted by the model with roughly 71% sensitivity and around 76% specificity, a median of 6.5 months before onset. Most expanded thyroid clonotypes (frequency above 0.001) were also detected in blood, a finding suggesting that blood repertoires may reflect thyroid immune responses. Ophthalmopathy was separated from stable hyperthyroidism by a 13 V-J signature model, with around 88% sensitivity and roughly 81% specificity obtained in cross-validation and 80%/75% obtained in testing.

TCR beta CDR3 regions were amplified from RNA transcripts. A first-round RT-PCR of the TCR CDR3 used the HTBI primer set with the Qiagen OneStep RT-PCR kit. Libraries were constructed in a second round of multiplex PCR, after which size selection and purification were carried out. Sequencing of the libraries was done on an Illumina HiSeq2000 using paired-end 100 bp reads. The study's processing was this. SOAPnuke was used to process the raw data, throwing out any read that contained adapters or uncalled bases, had a mean Phred below 15, or lacked an exact constant-primer or identifier match. COPE v1.2.5 was used to merge the high-quality paired reads, and each unique nucleotide sequence was defined as a clonotype. MiTCR v1.1 was used to align the clonotypes against IMGT TRBV, TRBD and TRBJ reference segments. Only V-J combinations with frequency above 0.0001, covering 99.2% of repertoires, were analysed. The TCS score was defined as the ratio of F50 (clonal expansion) to E x V (chaos), calculated using BLOSUM62-based TCRdist between CDR3 peptides within each V-J. Welch's t-statistics and random forest reduced 500 to 650 V-J features to around 14, which were used in a naive Bayes classifier (R e1071). TCRdb reran the public reads through fastp at Q25 and MiXCR, keeping productive beta chains. Entries are consolidated by CDR3 protein sequence, retaining the most common genes and DNA. The V and J calls and clone size come from TCRdb's table, not from the authors' own analysis. This sample gives more than 450,000 distinct CDR3 sequences in total; 20% of them show up just once. The ten largest make up 47% of the sample.

The V gene is TRBV3-1 and the J gene is TRBJ1-2; perhaps TRBD1 is the D gene, with 6 bases matching. This TCR derives from a man aged 40-50 years with Graves' ophthalmopathy. Specimen: blood. CDR3 sequence: CASSQRTYGDRRYGYTF. The sequenced DNA is TGTGCCAGCAGCCAACGTACGTACGGAGACAGGCGATATGGCTACACCTTC.